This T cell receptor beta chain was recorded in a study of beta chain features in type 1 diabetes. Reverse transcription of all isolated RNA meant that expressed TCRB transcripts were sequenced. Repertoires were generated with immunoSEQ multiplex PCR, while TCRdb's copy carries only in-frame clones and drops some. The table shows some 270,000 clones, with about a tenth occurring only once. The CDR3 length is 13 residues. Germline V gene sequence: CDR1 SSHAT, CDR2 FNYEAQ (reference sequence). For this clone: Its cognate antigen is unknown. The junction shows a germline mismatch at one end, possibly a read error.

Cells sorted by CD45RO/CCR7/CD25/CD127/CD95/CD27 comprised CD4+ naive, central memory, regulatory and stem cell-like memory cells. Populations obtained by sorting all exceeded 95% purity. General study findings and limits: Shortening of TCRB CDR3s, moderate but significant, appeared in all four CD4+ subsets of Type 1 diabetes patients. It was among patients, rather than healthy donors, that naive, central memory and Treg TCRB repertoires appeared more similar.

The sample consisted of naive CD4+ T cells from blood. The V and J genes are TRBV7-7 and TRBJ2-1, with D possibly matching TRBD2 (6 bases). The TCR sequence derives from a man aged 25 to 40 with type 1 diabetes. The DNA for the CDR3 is TGTGCTAGCAGCTGGGGGACTGCGGGTGAGCAGTTCTTC. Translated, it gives CASSWGTAGEQFF.